This entry is about one TCR beta chain. The antigen this receptor binds is unknown. No much larger clonotype is one base removed from it; base qualities were not supplied. This record belongs to a study of monozygotic twins with cystic fibrosis (dated by TCRdb to the early 2020s). Context from the whole study: Barcoded libraries were made from around 3 micrograms of fragmented DNA using approximately 15 PCR cycles. Data for three of the twin pairs had already been reported earlier in a different context. TCR beta repertoires were compared within and between 16 monozygotic twin pairs with cystic fibrosis so that genetic influence on V and J gene usage could be assessed. Twins were ranked among 1,060 cohort participants for weight-for-height and FEVPerc (FEV1 disease centile) at the day of blood sampling. Ten female and six male twin pairs, aged roughly 2.0 to 40 years (median around 10 years) and mostly children and adolescents, were included in the cohort.

Following the manufacturer's instructions, TCR beta CDR3 regions were amplified by multiplex PCR with the immunoSEQ immune profiling system. Sequencing was performed on an Illumina NextSeq system. As for the original processing: Sequence data were processed on the immunoSEQ Analyzer platform, and clonality was calculated as the square root of Simpson's index of productive rearrangements. Similarity in V and J usage was measured by Jensen-Shannon distance, and OLGA was used to compute CDR3 generation probabilities. Shared CDR3 sequences were searched in the immuneACCESS database (August 2020) and in VDJdb (December 2020). Not all clones reach the TCRdb copy of this immuneACCESS table, which keeps in-frame sequences only. Checked studies attribute under half of the gap to unresolved V genes and leave the rest unexplained. V and J calls and clone size are given by that table; D and trimming were obtained from the DNA. A total of some 20,000 clones appear in this sample, approximately 97% of them only once. Clones ranked in the top ten supply approximately 2% of the sample.

The twin pairs came from the European Cystic Fibrosis Twin and Sibling Study Cohort, which recruited patients from over a hundred CF clinics across 14 European countries. Both zygosity and CFTR genotype were checked in-house, and zygosity was tested with multiplex PCR across nine short tandem repeat loci. Peripheral blood was sampled from each twin, and clinical parameters were recorded on the day of blood sampling. Phenol/chloroform extraction was used to isolate genomic DNA from peripheral blood cells, and the DNA was then kept in TE buffer at 4 degrees C. The full study reports these points: Simpson clonality tended to be low (median around 0.0095), which suggests a naive-dominated repertoire, although clonality was higher in the most severely affected patients. Sharing of nucleotide-identical clonotypes was significantly greater within monozygotic CF twin pairs than between unrelated CF individuals (P = 0.000026, Mann-Whitney). The cohort was small, and the number of shared CDR3s showed no association with age, concordance or disease severity. V gene usage was most similar to the co-twin in 13 of 16 pairs, and J usage was most similar to the co-twin in 8 of 16 pairs, which suggests genetic constraints.

There are 14 amino acids in the CDR3, from cysteine to phenylalanine inclusive. Here the CDR3 DNA is all that survives: 42 bases in frame from base 1. V has 4 bases trimmed and J has 5 bases trimmed; junction bases matching no gene number 5. CDR1 and CDR2, per the germline V gene (reference sequence), are SEHNR and FQNEAQ. Material: blood. The chain is made from TRBV7-9 and TRBJ1-5, with TRBD1 identical over 7 junction bases. This receptor was obtained from a young woman with cystic fibrosis. The CDR3 protein is CASSSTGLDQPQHF. The DNA reads TGTGCCAGCAGCTCGACAGGGTTGGATCAGCCCCAGCATTTT.